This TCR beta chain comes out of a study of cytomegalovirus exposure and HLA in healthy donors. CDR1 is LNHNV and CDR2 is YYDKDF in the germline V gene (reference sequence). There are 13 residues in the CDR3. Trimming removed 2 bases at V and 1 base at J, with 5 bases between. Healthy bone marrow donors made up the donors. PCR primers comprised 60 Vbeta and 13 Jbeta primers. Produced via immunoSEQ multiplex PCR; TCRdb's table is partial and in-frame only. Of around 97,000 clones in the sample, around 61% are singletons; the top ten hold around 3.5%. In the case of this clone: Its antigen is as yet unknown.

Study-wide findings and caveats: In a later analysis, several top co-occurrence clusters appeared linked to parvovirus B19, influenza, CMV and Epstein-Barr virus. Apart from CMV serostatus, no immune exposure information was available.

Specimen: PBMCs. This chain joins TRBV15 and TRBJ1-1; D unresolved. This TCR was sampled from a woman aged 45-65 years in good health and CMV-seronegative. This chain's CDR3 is CATSRSWNTEAFF. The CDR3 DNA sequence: TGTGCCACCAGCAGATCATGGAACACTGAAGCTTTCTTT.